This T cell receptor beta chain was captured in a study of T cells in Graves' hyperthyroidism and ophthalmopathy. Study-level background: Once the initial diagnosis was made, peripheral blood was obtained before any treatment. Overall study findings and caveats: Most clonotypes expanded in thyroid above 0.001 were likewise present in blood.

RNA transcripts provided the source from which TCR beta CDR3 regions were amplified. A first-round RT-PCR of the TCR CDR3 used the HTBI primer set. A single record per CDR3 protein comes from TCRdb applying MiXCR to the multiplex PCR reads. Of around 720,000 distinct CDR3 sequences in the sample, 30% to 40% were seen once. This clonotype has at least ten counts. Its antigen is unknown. Uncontrolled infection, other autoimmune disease, pregnancy or lactation disqualified patients from enrolment. Sequencing used blood. The sequence derives from a woman in her thirties or forties with Graves' hyperthyroidism.

CDR3 in amino acids: CASSLEFGTQIDTQYF. The CDR3 DNA sequence: TGTGCCAGCAGCTTAGAATTTGGGACACAGATAGATACGCAGTATTTT. The rearrangement joins TRBV7-9 to TRBJ2-3; possibly TRBD1 for D (6 bases). CDR3 length: 16 residues. V was trimmed by 1 base and J by 5 bases, leaving 16 bases between them. Germline CDR1 SEHNR, CDR2 FQNEAQ (reference sequence). Together with reference TRBV7-9 and TRBJ2-3, the CDR3 gives the full variable domain: DTGVSQNPRHKITKRGQNVTFRCDPISEHNRLYWYRQTLGQGPEFLTYFQNEAQLEKSRLLSDRFSAERPKGSFSTLEIQRTEQGDSAMYLCASSLEFGTQIDTQYFGPGTRLTVL.